This is a list of T cell receptor beta chains from one sample in a study of blood T cell repertoires in COVID-19. Data came from immunoSEQ multiplex PCR; TCRdb stores just in-frame clones and leaves some out. This sample has 45,000 to 50,000 clones, with 88% found just once. The sequenced material came from peripheral blood. These receptors were obtained from a man aged 50-60 years with acute or convalescent COVID-19. CDR3s leave out the opening cysteine and the closing phenylalanine or tryptophan.

>TRBJ1-2|12|TRBV20-1
SASSQAGNYGYT
>TRBJ1-1|12|TRBV7-6
ASSLFFQNTEAF
>TRBJ2-1|16|TRBV7-9
ASSLPSLAGGPYNEQF
>TRBJ1-3|13|TRBV7-2
ASSPSTGAGNTIY
>TRBJ1-2|16|TRBV4-2
ASSLHLLLQGDSYGYT
>TRBJ2-1|15|TRBV6-2/TRBV6-3
ASSYRPRLLGHNEQF
>TRBJ1-5|13|TRBV6-2/TRBV6-3
ASSDLQGFNQPQH
>TRBJ2-3|14|TRBV9
ASSVGSGGAVYTQY
>TRBJ2-7|14|TRBV5-6
ASSLSSGVFSYEQY
>TRBJ2-3|14|TRBV7-2
ASSSGVAGGADTQY
>TRBJ1-1|13|TRBV6-2/TRBV6-3
ASSLGGVGITEAF
>TRBJ1-2|13|TRBV19
ASKTTRQGAYGYT
>TRBJ1-6|14|TRBV27
ASSLSGGLKNSPLH
>TRBJ2-5|9|TRBV20-1
SAPVEETQY
>TRBJ2-2|12|TRBV6-6
ASGTSGRTGELF
>TRBJ2-1|14|TRBV6-2/TRBV6-3
ASSYSSRSGYNEQF
>TRBJ1-1|12|TRBV9
ASSARSGNTEAF
>TRBJ1-2|15|TRBV7-2
ASSLVSTGPGPYGYT
>TRBJ2-1|11|TRBV24-1
ATSDLTSAEQF
>TRBJ2-7|13|TRBV5-1
ASSSGGPPPYEQY
>TRBJ1-3|13|TRBV9
ASSVGTGVGNTIY
>TRBJ2-2|11|TRBV9
ASSVSVTGELF
>TRBJ2-2|13|TRBV7-3
ASSLGHLNTGELF
>TRBJ2-7|11|TRBV3-1/TRBV3-2
ASSQVTGSEQY
>TRBJ2-2|14|TRBV27
ASSVVGGRRTGELF
>TRBJ1-1|13|TRBV7-2
ASSPFQWGDTEAF
>TRBJ2-1|13|TRBV4-3
ASSRDFGSYNEQF
>TRBJ1-2|12|TRBV7-2
ASSSTTGGLPYT
>TRBJ2-7|16|TRBV21-1
ASSKARRSGGSSYEQY
>TRBJ2-7|13|TRBV19
ASRDGQGGTYEQY
>TRBJ2-7|13|TRBV25-1
ASSKWASGNGEQY
>TRBJ2-1|11|TRBV2
ASSEGGGRQQF
>TRBJ2-3|14|TRBV6-2/TRBV6-3
ASSYQTSGSTDTQY
>TRBJ2-7|10|TRBV18
ASSPNAWEQY
>TRBJ1-4|11|TRBV7-3
ASSLRPGEKLF
>TRBJ2-2|10|TRBV2
ASSYDTGELF
>TRBJ2-7|10|TRBV7-9
ASRDFSYEQY
>TRBJ2-1|10|TRBV19
ATGLANNEQF
>TRBJ2-7|17|TRBV6-2/TRBV6-3
ASSYSFFGGQGRRLEQY
>TRBJ2-1|11|TRBV7-2
ASSFSALTEQF
>TRBJ1-1|12|TRBV7-9
ASSTLTGGTEAF
>TRBJ2-7|13|TRBV3-1/TRBV3-2
ASSQEGTVTYEQY
>TRBJ1-6|11|TRBV6-5
ASRTGDNSPLH
>TRBJ1-6|12|TRBV10-3
AISVEAENSPLH